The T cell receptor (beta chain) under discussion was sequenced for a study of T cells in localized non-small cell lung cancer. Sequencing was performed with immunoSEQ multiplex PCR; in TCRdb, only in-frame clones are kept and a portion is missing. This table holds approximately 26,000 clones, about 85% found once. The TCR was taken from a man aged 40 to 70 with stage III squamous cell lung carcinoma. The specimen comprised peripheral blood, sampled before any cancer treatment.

The CDR3 DNA reads TGCGCCAGCAGCAAGACAGGTAACTACGAGCAGTACTTC. This translates into CASSKTGNYEQYF. This rearrangement joins TRBV5-1 to TRBJ2-7, with D maybe TRBD1 (6 bases). This CDR3 is built from 13 residues. In germline, CDR1 is SGHRS, CDR2 YFSETQ. V lost 4 bases and J 3 bases, leaving 11 bases between the germline ends.